This TCR beta chain was observed in a study of graft-versus-host responses after intestinal transplantation. Study as a whole: Transplant types were multivisceral, liver-intestinal, or isolated intestinal.

With respect to this clone: Its matching antigen is unknown.

Method: immunoSEQ multiplex PCR; TCRdb's copy keeps in-frame clones and lacks some. Of roughly 89,000 clones in the sample, roughly 92% were seen once. General observations from the study: Some GvH clones were seen earlier in gut or blood, suggesting intestinal origin.

The germline V gene encodes CDR1 MNHNS and CDR2 SASEGT. This CDR3 contains 14 residues. J gave up 0 bases and V 11 bases, and 6 bases lay outside the gene matches. This sequence originates from a human donor who received an intestinal transplant. The rearrangement joins TRBV6-1 to TRBJ1-3, with 8 bases matching TRBD1. The specimen was unstimulated CD4+ T cells sorted from spleen or lymph node cells, collected before intestinal transplant. The CDR3 here is CACGQGRSGNTIYF. Written as DNA, the CDR3 is TGTGCCTGCGGACAGGGTCGCTCTGGAAACACCATATATTTT.